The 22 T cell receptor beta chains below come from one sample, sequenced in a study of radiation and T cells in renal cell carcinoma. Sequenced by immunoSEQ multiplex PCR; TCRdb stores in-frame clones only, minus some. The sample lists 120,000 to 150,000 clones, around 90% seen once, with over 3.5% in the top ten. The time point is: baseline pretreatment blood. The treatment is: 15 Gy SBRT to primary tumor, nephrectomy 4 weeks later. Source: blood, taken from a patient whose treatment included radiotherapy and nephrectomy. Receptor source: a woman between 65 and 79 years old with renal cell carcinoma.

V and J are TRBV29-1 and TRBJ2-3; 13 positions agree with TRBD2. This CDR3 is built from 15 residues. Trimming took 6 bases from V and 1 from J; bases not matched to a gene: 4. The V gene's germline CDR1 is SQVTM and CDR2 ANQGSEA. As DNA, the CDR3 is TGCAGCGTCGGGACTAGCGGGACCCGCACAGATACGCAGTATTTT. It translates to CSVGTSGTRTDTQYF.

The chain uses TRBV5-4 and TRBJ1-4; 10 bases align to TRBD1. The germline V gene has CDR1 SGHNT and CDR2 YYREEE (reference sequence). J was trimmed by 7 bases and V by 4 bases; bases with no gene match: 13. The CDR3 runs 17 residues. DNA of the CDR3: TGTGCCAGCAGCATCGGGGGACAGGGGAGGGGAGTTGAAAAACTGTTTTTT. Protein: CASSIGGQGRGVEKLFF.

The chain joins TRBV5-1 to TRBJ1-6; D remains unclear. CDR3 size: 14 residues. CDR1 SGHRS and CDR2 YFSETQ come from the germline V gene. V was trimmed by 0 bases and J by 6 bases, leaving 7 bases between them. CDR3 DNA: TGCGCCAGCAGCTTGGAGAGTATTAATTCACCCCTCCACTTT. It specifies CASSLESINSPLHF.

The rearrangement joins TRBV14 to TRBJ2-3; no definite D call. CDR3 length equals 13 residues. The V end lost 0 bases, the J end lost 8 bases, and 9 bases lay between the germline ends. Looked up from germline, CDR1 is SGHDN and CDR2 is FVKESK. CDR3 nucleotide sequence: TGTGCCAGCAGCCAAGATCTATGGGGTACGCAGTATTTT. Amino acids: CASSQDLWGTQYF.

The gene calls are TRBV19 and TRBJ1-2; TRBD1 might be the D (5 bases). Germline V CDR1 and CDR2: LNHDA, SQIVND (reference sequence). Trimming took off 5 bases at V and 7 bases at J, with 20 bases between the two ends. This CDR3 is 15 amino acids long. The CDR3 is CASSQGAVSQGGYTF. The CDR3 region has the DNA TGTGCCAGTAGTCAAGGTGCGGTCTCCCAGGGTGGCTACACCTTC.

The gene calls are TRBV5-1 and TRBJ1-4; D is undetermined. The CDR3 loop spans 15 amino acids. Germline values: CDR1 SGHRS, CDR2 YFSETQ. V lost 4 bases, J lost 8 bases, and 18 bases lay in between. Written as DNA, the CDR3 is TGCGCCAGCAGCGCCGGGATTTTCCAGCCCGAAAAACTGTTTTTT. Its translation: CASSAGIFQPEKLFF.

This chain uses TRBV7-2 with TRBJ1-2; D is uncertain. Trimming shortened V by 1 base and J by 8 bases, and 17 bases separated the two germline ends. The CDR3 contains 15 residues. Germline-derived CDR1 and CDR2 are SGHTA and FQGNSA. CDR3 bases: TGTGCCAGCAGCTTAGATAGTGGAGGGTCTTTGGGCTACACCTTC. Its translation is CASSLDSGGSLGYTF.

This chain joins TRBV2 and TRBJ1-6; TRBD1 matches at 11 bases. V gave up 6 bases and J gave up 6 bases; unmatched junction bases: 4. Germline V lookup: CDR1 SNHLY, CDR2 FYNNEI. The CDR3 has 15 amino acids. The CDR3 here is CASRGTGGLNSPLHF. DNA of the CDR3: TGTGCCAGCAGGGGGACAGGGGGGCTTAATTCACCCCTCCACTTT.

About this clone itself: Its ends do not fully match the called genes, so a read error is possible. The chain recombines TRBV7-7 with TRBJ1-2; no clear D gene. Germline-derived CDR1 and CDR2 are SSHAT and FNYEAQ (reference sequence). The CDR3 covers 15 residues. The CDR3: CASNNGLIFNYGYTF. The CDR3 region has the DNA TGTGCTAGCAACAACGGACTGATCTTTAACTATGGCTACACCTTC.

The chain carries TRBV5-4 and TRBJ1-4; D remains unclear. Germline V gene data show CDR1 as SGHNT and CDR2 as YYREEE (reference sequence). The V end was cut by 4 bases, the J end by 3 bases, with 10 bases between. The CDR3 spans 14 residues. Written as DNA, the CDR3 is TGTGCCAGCAGCCCAGACGACCCTAATGAAAAACTGTTTTTT. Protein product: CASSPDDPNEKLFF.

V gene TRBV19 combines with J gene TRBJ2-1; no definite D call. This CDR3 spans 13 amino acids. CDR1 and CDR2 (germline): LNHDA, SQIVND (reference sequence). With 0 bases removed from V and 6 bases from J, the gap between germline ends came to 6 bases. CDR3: CASSIDLSNEQFF. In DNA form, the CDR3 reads TGTGCCAGTAGTATAGATTTAAGCAATGAGCAGTTCTTC.

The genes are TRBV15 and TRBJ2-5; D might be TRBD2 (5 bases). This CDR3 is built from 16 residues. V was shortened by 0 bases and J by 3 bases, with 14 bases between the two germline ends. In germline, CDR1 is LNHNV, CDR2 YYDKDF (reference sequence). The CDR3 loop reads CATSRDYEGRKETQYF. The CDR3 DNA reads TGTGCCACCAGCAGAGATTATGAGGGTAGAAAAGAGACCCAGTACTTC. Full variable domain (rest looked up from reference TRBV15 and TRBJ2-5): DAMVIQNPRYQVTQFGKPVTLSCSQTLNHNVMYWYQQKSSQAPKLLFHYYDKDFNNEADTPDNFQSRRPNTSFCFLDIRSPGLGDTAMYLCATSRDYEGRKETQYFGPGTRLLVL.

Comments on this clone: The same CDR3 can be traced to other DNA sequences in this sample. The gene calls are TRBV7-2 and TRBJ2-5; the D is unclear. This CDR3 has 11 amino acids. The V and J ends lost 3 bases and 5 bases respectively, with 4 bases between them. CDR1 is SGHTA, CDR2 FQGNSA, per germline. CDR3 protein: CASSLDETQYF. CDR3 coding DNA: TGTGCCAGCAGCTTGGACGAGACCCAGTACTTC.

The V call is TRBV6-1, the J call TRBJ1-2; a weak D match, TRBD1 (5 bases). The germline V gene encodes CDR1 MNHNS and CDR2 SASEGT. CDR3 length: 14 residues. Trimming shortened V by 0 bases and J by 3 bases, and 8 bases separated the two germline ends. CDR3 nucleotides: TGTGCCAGCAGTGAAGCGGGGGATTACTATGGCTACACCTTC. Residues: CASSEAGDYYGYTF.

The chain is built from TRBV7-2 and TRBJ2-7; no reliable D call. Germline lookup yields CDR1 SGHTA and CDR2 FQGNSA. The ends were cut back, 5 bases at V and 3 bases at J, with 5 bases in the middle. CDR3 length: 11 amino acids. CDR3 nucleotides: TGTGCCAGCAGCATAAACTACGAGCAGTACTTC. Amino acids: CASSINYEQYF. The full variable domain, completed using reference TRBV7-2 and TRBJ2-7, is GAGVSQSPSNKVTEKGKDVELRCDPISGHTALYWYRQSLGQGLEFLIYFQGNSAPDKSGLPSDRFSAERTGGSVSTLTIQRTQQEDSAVYLCASSINYEQYFGPGTRLTVT.

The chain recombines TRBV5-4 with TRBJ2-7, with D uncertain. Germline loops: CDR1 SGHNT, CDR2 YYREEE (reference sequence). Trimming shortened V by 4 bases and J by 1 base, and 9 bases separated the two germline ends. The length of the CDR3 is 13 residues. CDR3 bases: TGTGCCAGCAGCCCCCGGGTATCCTACGAGCAGTACTTC. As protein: CASSPRVSYEQYF.

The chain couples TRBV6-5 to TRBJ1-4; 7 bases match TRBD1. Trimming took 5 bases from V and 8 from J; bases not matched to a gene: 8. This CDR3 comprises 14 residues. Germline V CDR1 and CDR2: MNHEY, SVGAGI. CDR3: CASSPGGPDEKLFF. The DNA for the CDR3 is TGTGCCAGCAGTCCAGGGGGACCTGACGAAAAACTGTTTTTT.

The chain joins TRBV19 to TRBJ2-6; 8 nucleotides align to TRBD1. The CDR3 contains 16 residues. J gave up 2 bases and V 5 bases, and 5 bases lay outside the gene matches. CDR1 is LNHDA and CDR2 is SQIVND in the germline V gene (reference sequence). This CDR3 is CASSAKDRAGANVLTF. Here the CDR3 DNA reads TGTGCCAGTAGTGCCAAGGACAGGGCTGGGGCCAACGTCCTGACTTTC. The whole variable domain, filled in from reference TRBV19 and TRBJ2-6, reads DGGITQSPKYLFRKEGQNVTLSCEQNLNHDAMYWYRQDPGQGLRLIYYSQIVNDFQKGDIAEGYSVSREKKESFPLTVTSAQKNPTAFYLCASSAKDRAGANVLTFGAGSRLTVL.

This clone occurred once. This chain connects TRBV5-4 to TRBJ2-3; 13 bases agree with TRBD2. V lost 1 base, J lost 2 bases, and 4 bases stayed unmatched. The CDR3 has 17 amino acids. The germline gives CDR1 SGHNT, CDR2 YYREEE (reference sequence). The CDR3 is CASSLTSGGADTDTQYF. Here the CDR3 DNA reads TGTGCCAGCAGCTTGACTAGCGGGGGGGCCGACACAGATACGCAGTATTTT.

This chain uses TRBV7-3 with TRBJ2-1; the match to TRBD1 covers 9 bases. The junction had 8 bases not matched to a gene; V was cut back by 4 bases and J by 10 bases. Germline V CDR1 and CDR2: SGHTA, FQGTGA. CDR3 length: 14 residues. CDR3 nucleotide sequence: TGTGCCAGCAGCTCTCGACAGGGGGGCAAAGAGCAGTTCTTC. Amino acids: CASSSRQGGKEQFF.

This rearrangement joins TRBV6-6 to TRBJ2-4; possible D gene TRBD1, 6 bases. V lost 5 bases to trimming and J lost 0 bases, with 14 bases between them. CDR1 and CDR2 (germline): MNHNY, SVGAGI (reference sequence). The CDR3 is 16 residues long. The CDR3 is CASSPRGALAKNIQYF. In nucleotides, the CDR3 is TGTGCCAGCAGTCCCAGGGGTGCCCTAGCCAAAAACATTCAGTACTTC.

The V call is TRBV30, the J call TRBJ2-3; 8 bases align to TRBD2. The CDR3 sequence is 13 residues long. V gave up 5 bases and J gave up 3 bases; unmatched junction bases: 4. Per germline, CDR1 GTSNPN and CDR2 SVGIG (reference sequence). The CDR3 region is CAWRGGVTDTQYF. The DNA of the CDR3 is TGTGCCTGGCGGGGGGGCGTGACAGATACGCAGTATTTT. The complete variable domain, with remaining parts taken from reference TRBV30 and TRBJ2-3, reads SQTIHQWPATLVQPVGSPLSLECTVEGTSNPNLYWYRQAAGRGLQLLFYSVGIGQISSEVPQNLSASRPQDRQFILSSKKLLLSDSGFYLCAWRGGVTDTQYFGPGTRLTVL.